The rows below give T cell receptor beta chains drawn from one sample of a study of T cells in Graves' hyperthyroidism and ophthalmopathy. TCRdb reprocessed the multiplex PCR reads with MiXCR, giving one entry per CDR3 protein. The repertoire holds around 250,000 distinct CDR3 sequences, about 15% seen once, with less than 15% in the top ten. The specimen was blood. The receptors were sampled from a woman in her thirties or forties with Graves' hyperthyroidism that later progressed to Graves' ophthalmopathy. CDR3s include the opening cysteine and the closing phenylalanine or tryptophan. D genes are given only for firm matches. Size is stated for part of the rows, as once, few or many counts, or as a class when the clone is expanded.

v_call: TRBV2; clone_size: many; j_call: TRBJ2-1; d_call: TRBD2; cdr3_aa: CASSERGRGQNEQFF; cdr3_nt: TGTGCCAGCAGTGAACGTGGGAGGGGTCAGAATGAGCAGTTCTTC
v_call: TRBV6-1; clone_size: .; j_call: TRBJ2-2; d_call: TRBD1; cdr3_aa: CASSETWTGGSVGELFF; cdr3_nt: TGTGCCAGCAGTGAAACGTGGACAGGGGGCAGTGTCGGGGAGCTGTTTTTT
v_call: TRBV10-2; clone_size: many; j_call: TRBJ1-1; d_call: TRBD1; cdr3_aa: CASSVQGGTEAFF; cdr3_nt: TGCGCCAGCAGTGTACAGGGGGGCACTGAAGCTTTCTTT
v_call: TRBV5-1; clone_size: few; j_call: TRBJ2-1; d_call: TRBD2; cdr3_aa: CASRETGGKYNEQFF; cdr3_nt: TGCGCCAGCAGAGAGACGGGAGGAAAATACAATGAGCAGTTCTTC
v_call: TRBV27; clone_size: many; j_call: TRBJ2-2; d_call: .; cdr3_aa: CASSSGGELFF; cdr3_nt: TGTGCCAGCAGTTCCGGCGGGGAGCTGTTTTTT
v_call: TRBV29-1; clone_size: few; j_call: TRBJ2-1; d_call: .; cdr3_aa: CSVHRSGGAYDEQFF; cdr3_nt: TGCAGCGTCCATCGATCCGGGGGAGCCTACGATGAGCAGTTCTTC
v_call: TRBV2; clone_size: .; j_call: TRBJ1-2; d_call: TRBD1; cdr3_aa: CASSDGTGMDYGYTF; cdr3_nt: TGTGCCAGCAGTGATGGGACAGGGATGGACTATGGCTACACCTTC
v_call: TRBV7-9; clone_size: .; j_call: TRBJ2-1; d_call: TRBD1; cdr3_aa: CASSILLAGQGDQFF; cdr3_nt: TGTGCCAGCAGTATACTCCTTGCGGGACAGGGGGACCAGTTCTTC
v_call: TRBV11-2; clone_size: .; j_call: TRBJ2-3; d_call: TRBD2; cdr3_aa: CASSPLAGGSTDTQYF; cdr3_nt: TGTGCCAGCAGTCCCTTAGCGGGAGGGAGCACAGATACGCAGTATTTT
v_call: TRBV7-9; clone_size: many; j_call: TRBJ2-7; d_call: .; cdr3_aa: CASNSGAAYEQYF; cdr3_nt: TGTGCCAGCAACTCGGGGGCGGCCTACGAGCAGTACTTC
v_call: TRBV12-5; clone_size: .; j_call: TRBJ1-2; d_call: TRBD1; cdr3_aa: CFCGFSGTGGDGYTF; cdr3_nt: TGTTTTTGTGGTTTCAGCGGGACAGGGGGCGATGGCTACACCTTC
v_call: TRBV18; clone_size: many; j_call: TRBJ2-5; d_call: .; cdr3_aa: CASSPPVLYQETQYF; cdr3_nt: TGTGCCAGCTCACCGCCAGTGTTGTACCAAGAGACCCAGTACTTC